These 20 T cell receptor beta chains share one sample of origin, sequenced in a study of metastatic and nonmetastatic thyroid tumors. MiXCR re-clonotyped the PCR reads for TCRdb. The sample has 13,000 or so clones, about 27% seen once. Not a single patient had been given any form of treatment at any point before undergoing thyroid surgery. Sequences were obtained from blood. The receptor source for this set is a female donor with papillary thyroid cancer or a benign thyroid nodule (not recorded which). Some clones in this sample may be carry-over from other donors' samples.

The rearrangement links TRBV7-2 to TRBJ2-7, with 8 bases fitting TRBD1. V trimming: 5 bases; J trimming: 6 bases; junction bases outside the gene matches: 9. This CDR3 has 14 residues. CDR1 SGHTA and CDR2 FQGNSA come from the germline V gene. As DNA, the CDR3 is TGTGCCAGCAGCCCCGCCGGACAGGGTATCGAGCAGTACTTC. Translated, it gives CASSPAGQGIEQYF.

The chain's CDR3 is CASSLGRPSTDTQYF. The CDR3 nucleotides are TGTGCCAGCAGCCTGGGACGGCCTAGCACAGATACGCAGTATTTT. V gene TRBV7-3 combines with J gene TRBJ2-3; D may correspond to TRBD1 or TRBD2 (5 bases each). The V end lost 5 bases, the J end lost 0 bases, and 12 bases lay between the germline ends. The CDR3 length is 15 residues. The germline V gene encodes CDR1 SGHTA and CDR2 FQGTGA. Full variable domain (rest looked up from reference TRBV7-3 and TRBJ2-3): GAGVSQTPSNKVTEKGKYVELRCDPISGHTALYWYRQSLGQGPEFLIYFQGTGAADDSGLPNDRFFAVRPEGSVSTLKIQRTERGDSAVYLCASSLGRPSTDTQYFGPGTRLTVL.

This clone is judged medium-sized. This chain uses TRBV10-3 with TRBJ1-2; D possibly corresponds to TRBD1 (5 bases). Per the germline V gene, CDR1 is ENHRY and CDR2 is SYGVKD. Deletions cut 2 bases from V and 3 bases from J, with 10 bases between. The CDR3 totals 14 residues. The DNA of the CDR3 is TGTGCCATCAGTGAGGGGACGTCTTACTATGGCTACACCTTC. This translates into CAISEGTSYYGYTF.

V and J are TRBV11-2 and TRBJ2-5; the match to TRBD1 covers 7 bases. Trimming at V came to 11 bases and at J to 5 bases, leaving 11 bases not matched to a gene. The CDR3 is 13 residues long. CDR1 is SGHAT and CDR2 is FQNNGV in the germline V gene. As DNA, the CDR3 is TGTGCCGGCAAACGGACAGGTGGGGAGACCCAGTACTTC. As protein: CAGKRTGGETQYF. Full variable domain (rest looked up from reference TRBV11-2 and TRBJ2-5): EAGVAQSPRYKIIEKRQSVAFWCNPISGHATLYWYQQILGQGPKLLIQFQNNGVVDDSQLPKDRFSAERLKGVDSTLKIQPAKLEDSAVYLCAGKRTGGETQYFGPGTRLLVL.

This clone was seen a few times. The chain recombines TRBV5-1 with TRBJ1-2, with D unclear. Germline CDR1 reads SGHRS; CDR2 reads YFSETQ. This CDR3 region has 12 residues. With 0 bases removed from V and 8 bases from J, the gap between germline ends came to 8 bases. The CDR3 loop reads CASSLDGKGYTF. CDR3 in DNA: TGCGCCAGCAGCTTGGATGGGAAAGGCTACACCTTC. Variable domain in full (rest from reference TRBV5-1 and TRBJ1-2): KAGVTQTPRYLIKTRGQQVTLSCSPISGHRSVSWYQQTPGQGLQFLFEYFSETQRNKGNFPGRFSGRQFSNSRSEMNVSTLELGDSALYLCASSLDGKGYTFGSGTRLTVV.

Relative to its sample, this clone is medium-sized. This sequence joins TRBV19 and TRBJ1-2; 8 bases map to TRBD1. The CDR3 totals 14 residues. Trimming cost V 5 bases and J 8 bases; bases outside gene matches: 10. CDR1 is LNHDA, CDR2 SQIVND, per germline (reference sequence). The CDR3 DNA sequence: TGTGCCAGTAGTGCAGACAGGGGACAAAGCGGCTACACCTTC. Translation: CASSADRGQSGYTF.

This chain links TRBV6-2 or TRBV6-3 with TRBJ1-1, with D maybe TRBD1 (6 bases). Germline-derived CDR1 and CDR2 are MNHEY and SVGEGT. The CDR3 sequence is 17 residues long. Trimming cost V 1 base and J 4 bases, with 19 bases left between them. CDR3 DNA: TGTGCCAGCAGTTACTTCCTCGGGGGCTTGATGGGCACTGAAGCTTTCTTT. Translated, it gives CASSYFLGGLMGTEAFF.

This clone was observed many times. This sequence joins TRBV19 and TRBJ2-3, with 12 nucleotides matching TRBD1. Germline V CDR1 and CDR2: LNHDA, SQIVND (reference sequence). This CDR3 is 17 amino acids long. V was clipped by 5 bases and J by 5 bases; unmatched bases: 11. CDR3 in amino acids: CASSDTGTGGLGDTQYF. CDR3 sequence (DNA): TGTGCCAGTAGTGACACCGGGACAGGGGGCCTGGGAGATACGCAGTATTTT.

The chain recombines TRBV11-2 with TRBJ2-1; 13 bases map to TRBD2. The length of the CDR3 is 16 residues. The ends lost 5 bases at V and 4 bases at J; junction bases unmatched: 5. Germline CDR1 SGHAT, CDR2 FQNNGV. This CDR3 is CASSPPGLAGYNEQFF. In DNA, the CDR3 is TGTGCCAGCAGCCCTCCGGGACTAGCGGGATACAATGAGCAGTTCTTC. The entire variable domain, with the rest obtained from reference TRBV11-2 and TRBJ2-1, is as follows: EAGVAQSPRYKIIEKRQSVAFWCNPISGHATLYWYQQILGQGPKLLIQFQNNGVVDDSQLPKDRFSAERLKGVDSTLKIQPAKLEDSAVYLCASSPPGLAGYNEQFFGPGTRLTVL.

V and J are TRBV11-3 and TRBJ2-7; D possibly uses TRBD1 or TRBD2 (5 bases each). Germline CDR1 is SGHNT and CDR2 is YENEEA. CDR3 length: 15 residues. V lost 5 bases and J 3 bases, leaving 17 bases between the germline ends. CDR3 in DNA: TGTGCCAGCAGCGAAACGGGACGGAGACTCTACGAGCAGTACGTC. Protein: CASSETGRRLYEQYV.

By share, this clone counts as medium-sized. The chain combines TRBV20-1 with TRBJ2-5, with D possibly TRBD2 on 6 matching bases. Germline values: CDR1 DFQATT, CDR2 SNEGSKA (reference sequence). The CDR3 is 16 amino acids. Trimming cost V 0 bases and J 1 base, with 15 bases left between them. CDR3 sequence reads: CSARDRRSGFQETQYF. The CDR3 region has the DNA TGCAGTGCTAGAGATCGTAGGAGCGGGTTCCAAGAGACCCAGTACTTC.

In nucleotides, the CDR3 is TGCAGTGCTAGGAGCGTAGGTGAAGCTTTCTTT. It is translated as CSARSVGEAFF. The chain joins TRBV20-1 to TRBJ1-1; D is uncertain. V was trimmed by 3 bases and J by 7 bases, leaving 9 bases between them. Germline assignment: CDR1 DFQATT and CDR2 SNEGSKA (reference sequence). The CDR3 consists of 11 residues.

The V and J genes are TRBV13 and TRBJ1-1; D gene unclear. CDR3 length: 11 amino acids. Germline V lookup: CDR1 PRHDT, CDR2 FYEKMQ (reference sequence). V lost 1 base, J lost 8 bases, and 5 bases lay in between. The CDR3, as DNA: TGTGCCAGCAGCTTAGCAGGAGAAGCTTTCTTT. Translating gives CASSLAGEAFF. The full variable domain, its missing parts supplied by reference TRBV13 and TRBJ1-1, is AAGVIQSPRHLIKEKRETATLKCYPIPRHDTVYWYQQGPGQDPQFLISFYEKMQSDKGSIPDRFSAQQFSDYHSELNMSSLELGDSALYFCASSLAGEAFFGQGTRLTVV.

CDR3 sequence (DNA): TGCGCCAGCAGCTTGGAGGGACACCGCGGAGATACGCAGTATTTT. As protein: CASSLEGHRGDTQYF. The chain carries TRBV5-1 and TRBJ2-3; weak D call: TRBD1 (6 bases). The germline gives CDR1 SGHRS, CDR2 YFSETQ. Trimming shortened V by 0 bases and J by 5 bases, and 13 bases separated the two germline ends. The CDR3 has 15 amino acids.

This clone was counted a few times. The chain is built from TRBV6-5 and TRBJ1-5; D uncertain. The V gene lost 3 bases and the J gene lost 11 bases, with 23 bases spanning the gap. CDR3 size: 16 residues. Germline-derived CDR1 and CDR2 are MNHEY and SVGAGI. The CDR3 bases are TGTGCCAGCAGTTATAAGGCAGTTGGTAACCAGCTGGCCCAGCATTTT. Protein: CASSYKAVGNQLAQHF.

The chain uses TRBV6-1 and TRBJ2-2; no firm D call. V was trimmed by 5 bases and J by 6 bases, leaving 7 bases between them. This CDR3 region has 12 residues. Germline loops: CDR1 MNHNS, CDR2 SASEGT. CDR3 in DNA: TGTGCCAGCAGTCCCCGTCCCGGGGAGCTGTTTTTT. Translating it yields CASSPRPGELFF.

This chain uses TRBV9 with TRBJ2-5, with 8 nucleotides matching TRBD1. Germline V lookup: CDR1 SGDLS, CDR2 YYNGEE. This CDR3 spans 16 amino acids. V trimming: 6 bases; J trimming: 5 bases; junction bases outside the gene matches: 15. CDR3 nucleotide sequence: TGTGCCAGCATCTTAGAGACAGGGGCAAGGGGGGAGACCCAGTACTTC. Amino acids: CASILETGARGETQYF.

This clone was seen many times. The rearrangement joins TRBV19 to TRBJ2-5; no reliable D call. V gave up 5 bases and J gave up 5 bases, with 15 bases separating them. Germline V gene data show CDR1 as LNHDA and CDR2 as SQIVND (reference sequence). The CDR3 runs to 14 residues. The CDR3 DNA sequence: TGTGCCAGTAGTCTGTTTTCGCACCTGGAGACCCAGTACTTC. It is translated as CASSLFSHLETQYF. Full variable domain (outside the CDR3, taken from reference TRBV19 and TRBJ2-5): DGGITQSPKYLFRKEGQNVTLSCEQNLNHDAMYWYRQDPGQGLRLIYYSQIVNDFQKGDIAEGYSVSREKKESFPLTVTSAQKNPTAFYLCASSLFSHLETQYFGPGTRLLVL.

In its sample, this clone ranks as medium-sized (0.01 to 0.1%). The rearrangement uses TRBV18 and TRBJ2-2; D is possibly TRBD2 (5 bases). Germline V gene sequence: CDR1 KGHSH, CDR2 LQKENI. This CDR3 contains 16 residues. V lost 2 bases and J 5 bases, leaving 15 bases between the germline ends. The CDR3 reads CASSPRPGSMTGELFF. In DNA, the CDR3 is TGTGCCAGCTCACCAAGGCCGGGATCTATGACCGGGGAGCTGTTTTTT.

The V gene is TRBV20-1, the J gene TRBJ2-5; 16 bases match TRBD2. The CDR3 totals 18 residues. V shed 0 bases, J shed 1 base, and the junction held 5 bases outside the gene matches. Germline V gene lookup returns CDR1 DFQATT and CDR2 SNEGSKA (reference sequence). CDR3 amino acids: CSARDGTSGGASQETQYF. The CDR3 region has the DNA TGCAGTGCTAGAGACGGGACTAGCGGGGGGGCAAGCCAAGAGACCCAGTACTTC.